The TCR beta chain under discussion was sequenced for a study of technical replicates of blood from a handful of donors. TCRdb's copy holds only in-frame clones and misses some; the assay was immunoSEQ multiplex PCR. The data hold nearly 80,000 clones, with more than 85% observed a single time. This CDR3 spans 14 amino acids. CDR1 GTSNPN and CDR2 SVGIG come from the germline V gene (reference sequence). V lost 3 bases to trimming and J lost 3 bases, with 13 bases between them. This TCR derives from a human donor in good health. The sequenced material came from T cells isolated from PBMCs. The rearrangement uses TRBV30 and TRBJ2-3, with D possibly TRBD2 on 6 matching bases. The CDR3 reads CAWSIGGRTDTQYF. DNA of the CDR3: TGTGCCTGGAGCATCGGGGGACGGACAGATACGCAGTATTTT.